This entry concerns a single TCR beta chain. Its target is not known. The record originates from a study of T cell repertoires in cytomegalovirus infection. Study-level information: Selected CMV epitopes included recently identified HLA-C-restricted ones as well as well-studied HLA-B-restricted ones. A matching HLA type, together with CMV infection, was signaled by public TCR beta signatures. Regarding the study as a whole: The ex vivo response was dominated by HLA-C-restricted CMV-specific TCR beta clonotypes.

TCRdb recomputed calls from the reads with MiXCR, one row per CDR3 protein. Of 51,000 or so distinct CDR3 sequences listed, about 20% are singletons. CDR3 length equals 15 residues. Trimming pared 6 bases from V and 2 bases from J, leaving 14 bases between. Germline V gives CDR1 MDHEN, CDR2 SYDVKM. Here the sequenced sample was CD8+ T cells from cultured PBMCs, taken from culture after CMV antigen stimulation. The receptor was derived from a human donor in good health (CMV status not recorded). Some clones in this sample may be carry-over from other donors' samples. The rearrangement joins TRBV28 to TRBJ2-1, with D tentatively TRBD1 (8 bases). CDR3 sequence: CASRNRGGPYNEQFF. In DNA, the CDR3 is TGTGCCAGCAGAAACAGGGGGGGACCCTACAATGAGCAGTTCTTC.